A selection of T cell receptor beta chains follows, all from one sample in a study of shared clonotypes between healthy human individuals. Using immunoSEQ multiplex PCR, the repertoire was profiled, and TCRdb retains in-frame clones only, with some absent. The data show about 480,000 clones, around 79% seen once. The sample was PBMCs. These TCRs come from a woman between 40 and 50 years old in good health. Some clones in this sample may be carry-over from other donors' samples. Each CDR3 is given with its conserved first and last residue.

cdr3_aa: CASSWATRGYEQYF; j_call: TRBJ2-7; v_call: TRBV27
cdr3_aa: CAGNAGAGTQYF; j_call: TRBJ2-5; v_call: TRBV30
cdr3_aa: CSARGGGPQDTQYF; j_call: TRBJ2-3; v_call: TRBV29-1
cdr3_aa: CASSLRRDRSTDTQYF; j_call: TRBJ2-3; v_call: TRBV7-9
cdr3_aa: CASSRSGRSTDTQYF; j_call: TRBJ2-3; v_call: TRBV2
cdr3_aa: CASSLDPSGPRTQYF; j_call: TRBJ2-5; v_call: TRBV5-1
cdr3_aa: CASSQDAGGYYGYTF; j_call: TRBJ1-2; v_call: TRBV4-2
cdr3_aa: CAISRGATDTQYF; j_call: TRBJ2-3; v_call: TRBV10-3
cdr3_aa: CAINQGDKNIQYF; j_call: TRBJ2-4; v_call: TRBV6-6
cdr3_aa: CASSMSEIGITEAFF; j_call: TRBJ1-1; v_call: TRBV19